Given below is one T cell receptor beta chain in context. Its antigen is undetermined. These data come from a study of OX40 agonist ivuxolimab in advanced cancers. Study-level information: One hepatocellular carcinoma and a couple of cutaneous melanoma patients partially responded.

The table came from immunoSEQ multiplex PCR; TCRdb's copy has only in-frame clones and leaves some out. Of tens of thousands of clones listed, roughly 86% are singletons. Notes on the study in general: Fewer expanded clones were found on average in CD4+ than in CD8+ T cells.

The starting material was CD4+ or CD8+ T cells sorted from blood, obtained in a trial of the OX40 agonist ivuxolimab. This TCR derives from an adult with an advanced solid tumor such as melanoma, head and neck, liver or kidney cancer.

The CDR3: CSVEGLTSGYEQYF. The CDR3 region has the DNA TGCAGCGTTGAAGGGTTGACTAGCGGCTACGAGCAGTACTTC. The genes are TRBV29-1 and TRBJ2-7; 9 bases are shared with TRBD2. The J segment lost 3 bases and the V segment lost 1 base, leaving 4 bases of the junction unmatched. The germline CDR1 and CDR2 sequences are SQVTM and ANQGSEA. This CDR3 contains 14 residues.